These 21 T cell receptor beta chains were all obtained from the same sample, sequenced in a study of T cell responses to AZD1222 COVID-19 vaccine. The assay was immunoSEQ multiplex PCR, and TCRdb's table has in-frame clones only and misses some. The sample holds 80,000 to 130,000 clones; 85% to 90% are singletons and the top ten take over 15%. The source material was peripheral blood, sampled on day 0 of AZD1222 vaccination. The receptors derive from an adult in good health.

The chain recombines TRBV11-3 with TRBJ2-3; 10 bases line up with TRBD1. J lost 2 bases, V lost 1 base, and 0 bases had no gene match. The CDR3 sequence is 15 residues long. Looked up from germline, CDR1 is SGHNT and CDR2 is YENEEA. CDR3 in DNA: TGTGCCAGCAGCTTAGGACAGGGGGCCACAGATACGCAGTATTTT. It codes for CASSLGQGATDTQYF.

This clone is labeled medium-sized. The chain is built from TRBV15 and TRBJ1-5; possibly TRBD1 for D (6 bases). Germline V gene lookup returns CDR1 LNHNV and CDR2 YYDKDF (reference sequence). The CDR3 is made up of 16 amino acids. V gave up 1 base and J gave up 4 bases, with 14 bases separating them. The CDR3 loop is CATSRGGRGPNQPQHF. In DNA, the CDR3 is TGTGCCACCAGCAGAGGGGGCAGGGGACCGAATCAGCCCCAGCATTTT.

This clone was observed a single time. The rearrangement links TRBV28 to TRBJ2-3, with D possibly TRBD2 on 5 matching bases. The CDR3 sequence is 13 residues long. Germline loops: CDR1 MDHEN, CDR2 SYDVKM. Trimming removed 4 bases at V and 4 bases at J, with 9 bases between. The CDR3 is CASSSGDADTQYF. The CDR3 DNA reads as TGTGCCAGCAGTTCCGGGGATGCAGATACGCAGTATTTT.

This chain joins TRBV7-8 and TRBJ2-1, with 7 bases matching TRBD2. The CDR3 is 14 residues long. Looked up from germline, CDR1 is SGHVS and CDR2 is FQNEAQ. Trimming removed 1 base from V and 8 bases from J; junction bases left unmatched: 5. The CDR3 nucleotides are TGTGCCAGCAGCTTAGGGGAACTAGCGTATGAGCAGTTCTTC. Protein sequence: CASSLGELAYEQFF.

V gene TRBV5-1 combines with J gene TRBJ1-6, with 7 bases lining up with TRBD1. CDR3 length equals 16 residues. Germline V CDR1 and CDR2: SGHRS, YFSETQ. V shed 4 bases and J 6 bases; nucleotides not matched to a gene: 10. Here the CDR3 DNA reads TGCGCCAGCAGCCTCCAAGGGACAGCTCCTAATTCACCCCTCCACTTT. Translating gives CASSLQGTAPNSPLHF.

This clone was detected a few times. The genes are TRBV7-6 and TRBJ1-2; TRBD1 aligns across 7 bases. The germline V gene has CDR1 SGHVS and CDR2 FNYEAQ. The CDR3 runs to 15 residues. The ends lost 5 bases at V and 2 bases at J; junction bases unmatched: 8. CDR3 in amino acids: CASSPLTGANYGYTF. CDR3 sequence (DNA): TGTGCCAGCAGCCCTCTTACAGGGGCGAACTATGGCTACACCTTC.

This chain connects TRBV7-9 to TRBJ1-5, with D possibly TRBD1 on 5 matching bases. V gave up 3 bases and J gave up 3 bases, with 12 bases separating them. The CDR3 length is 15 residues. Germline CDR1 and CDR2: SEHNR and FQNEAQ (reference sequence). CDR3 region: CASSFLRVLNQPQHF. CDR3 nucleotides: TGTGCCAGCAGCTTCCTCAGGGTTCTCAATCAGCCCCAGCATTTT.

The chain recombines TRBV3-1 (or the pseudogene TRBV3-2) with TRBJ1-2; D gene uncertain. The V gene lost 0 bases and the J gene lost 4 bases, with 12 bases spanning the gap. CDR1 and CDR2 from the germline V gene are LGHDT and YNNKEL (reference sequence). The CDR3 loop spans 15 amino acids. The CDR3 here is CASSQDLESAYGYTF. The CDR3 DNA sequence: TGTGCCAGCAGCCAAGATCTTGAGAGTGCCTATGGCTACACCTTC.

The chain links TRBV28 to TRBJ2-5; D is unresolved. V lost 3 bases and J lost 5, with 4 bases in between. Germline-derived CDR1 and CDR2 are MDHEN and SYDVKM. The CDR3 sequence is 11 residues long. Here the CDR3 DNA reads TGTGCCAGCAGTTTGGGCGAGACCCAGTACTTC. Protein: CASSLGETQYF.

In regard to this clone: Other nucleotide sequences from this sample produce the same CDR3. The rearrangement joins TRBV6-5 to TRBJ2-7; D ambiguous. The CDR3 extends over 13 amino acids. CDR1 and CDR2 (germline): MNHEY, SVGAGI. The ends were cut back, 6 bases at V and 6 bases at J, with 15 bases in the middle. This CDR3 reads CASSPGLDGEQYF. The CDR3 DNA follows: TGTGCCAGCAGCCCCGGGTTGGACGGCGAGCAGTACTTC.

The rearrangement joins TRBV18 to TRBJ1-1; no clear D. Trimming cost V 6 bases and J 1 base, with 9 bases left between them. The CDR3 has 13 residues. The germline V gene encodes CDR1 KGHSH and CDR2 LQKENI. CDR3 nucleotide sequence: TGTGCCAGCTCGAGTGACAAGAACACTGAAGCTTTCTTT. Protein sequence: CASSSDKNTEAFF.

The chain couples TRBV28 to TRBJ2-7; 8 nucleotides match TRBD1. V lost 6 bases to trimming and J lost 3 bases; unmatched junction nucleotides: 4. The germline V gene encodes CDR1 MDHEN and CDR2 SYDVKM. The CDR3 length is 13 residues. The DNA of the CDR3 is TGTGCCAGCAGACAGGGGGGACACTACGAGCAGTACTTC. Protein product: CASRQGGHYEQYF.

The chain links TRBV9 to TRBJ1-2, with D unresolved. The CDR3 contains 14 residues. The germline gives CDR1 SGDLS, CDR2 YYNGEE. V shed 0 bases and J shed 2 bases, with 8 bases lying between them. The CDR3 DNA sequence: TGTGCCAGCAGCGTAGGTCCGGAAAACTATGGCTACACCTTC. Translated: CASSVGPENYGYTF.

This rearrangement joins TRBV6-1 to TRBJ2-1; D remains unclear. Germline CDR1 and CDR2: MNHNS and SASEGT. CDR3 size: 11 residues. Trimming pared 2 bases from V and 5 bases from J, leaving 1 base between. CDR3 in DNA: TGTGCCAGCAGTGAAAACAATGAGCAGTTCTTC. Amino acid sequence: CASSENNEQFF.

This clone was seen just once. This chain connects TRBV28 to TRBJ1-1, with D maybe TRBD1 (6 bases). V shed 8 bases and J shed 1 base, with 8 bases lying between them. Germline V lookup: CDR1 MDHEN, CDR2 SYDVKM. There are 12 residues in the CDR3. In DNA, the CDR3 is TGTGCCAGCTGGGACACGAACACTGAAGCTTTCTTT. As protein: CASWDTNTEAFF. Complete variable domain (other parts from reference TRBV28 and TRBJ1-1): DVKVTQSSRYLVKRTGEKVFLECVQDMDHENMFWYRQDPGLGLRLIYFSYDVKMKEKGDIPEGYSVSREKKERFSLILESASTNQTSMYLCASWDTNTEAFFGQGTRLTVV.

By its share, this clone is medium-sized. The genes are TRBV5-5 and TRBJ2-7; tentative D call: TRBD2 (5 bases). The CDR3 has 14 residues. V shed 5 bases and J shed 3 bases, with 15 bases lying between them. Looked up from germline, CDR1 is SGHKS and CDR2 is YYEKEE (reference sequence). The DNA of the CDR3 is TGTGCCAGCAGGTGGTCGGCAGCGGACTACGAGCAGTACTTC. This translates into CASRWSAADYEQYF.

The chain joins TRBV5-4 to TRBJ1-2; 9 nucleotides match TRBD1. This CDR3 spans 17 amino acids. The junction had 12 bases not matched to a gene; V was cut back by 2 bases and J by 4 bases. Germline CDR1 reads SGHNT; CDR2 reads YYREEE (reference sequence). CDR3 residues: CASSLPNTGGEGYGYTF. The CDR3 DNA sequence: TGTGCCAGCAGCTTACCAAACACAGGGGGCGAGGGCTATGGCTACACCTTC.

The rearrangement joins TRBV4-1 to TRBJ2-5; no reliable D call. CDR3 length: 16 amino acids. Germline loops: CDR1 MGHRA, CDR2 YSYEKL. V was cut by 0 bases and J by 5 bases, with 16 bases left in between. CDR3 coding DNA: TGCGCCAGCAGCCAAGATGAGGTTATAGGGCTCGAGACCCAGTACTTC. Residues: CASSQDEVIGLETQYF.

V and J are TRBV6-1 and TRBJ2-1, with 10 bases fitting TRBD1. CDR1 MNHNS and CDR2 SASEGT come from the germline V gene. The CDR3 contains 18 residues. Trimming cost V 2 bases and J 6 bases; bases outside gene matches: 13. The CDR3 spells CASSEYPPGTGERNEQFF. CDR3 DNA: TGTGCCAGCAGTGAATACCCACCCGGGACAGGGGAACGCAATGAGCAGTTCTTC.

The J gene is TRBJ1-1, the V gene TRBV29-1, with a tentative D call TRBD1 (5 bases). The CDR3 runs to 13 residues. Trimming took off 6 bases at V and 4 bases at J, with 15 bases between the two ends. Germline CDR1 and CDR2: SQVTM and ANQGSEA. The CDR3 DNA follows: TGCAGCGTGGGGACGGAGTTCAGCACTGAAGCTTTCTTT. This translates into CSVGTEFSTEAFF.

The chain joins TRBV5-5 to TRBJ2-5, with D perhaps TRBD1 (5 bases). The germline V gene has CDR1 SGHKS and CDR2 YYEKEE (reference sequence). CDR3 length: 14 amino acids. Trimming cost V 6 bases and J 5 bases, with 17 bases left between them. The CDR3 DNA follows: TGTGCCAGCAACTGGGGCCTAATGAGTGAGACCCAGTACTTC. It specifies CASNWGLMSETQYF.